The text below deals with one T cell receptor (beta chain). The J segment lost 8 bases and the V segment lost 1 base, leaving 9 bases of the junction unmatched. This CDR3 comprises 16 residues. CDR1 SGHVS and CDR2 FNYEAQ come from the germline V gene. The sample originates from a study of T cell clonotyping in hematopoietic cell transplantation. Samples: about 28 days before transplant, then days 30, 100 and 180 after. Profiled with immunoSEQ multiplex PCR; TCRdb holds only in-frame clones, not every one. The sample records roughly 13,000 clones, 94% being singletons. The source material was PBMCs, sampled 30 days after allogeneic stem cell transplant. The receptor was isolated from a male patient over 55 who had an allogeneic stem cell transplant from an unrelated donor, so the T cells may come from the graft donor. Some clones in this sample may be carry-over from other donors' samples. This sequence joins TRBV7-6 and TRBJ2-1; 9 bases map to TRBD2. The CDR3 DNA reads TGTGCCAGCAGCTTAGGCCGCCCCCGCGGGGGGGATGAGCAGTTCTTC. The encoded protein is CASSLGRPRGGDEQFF.